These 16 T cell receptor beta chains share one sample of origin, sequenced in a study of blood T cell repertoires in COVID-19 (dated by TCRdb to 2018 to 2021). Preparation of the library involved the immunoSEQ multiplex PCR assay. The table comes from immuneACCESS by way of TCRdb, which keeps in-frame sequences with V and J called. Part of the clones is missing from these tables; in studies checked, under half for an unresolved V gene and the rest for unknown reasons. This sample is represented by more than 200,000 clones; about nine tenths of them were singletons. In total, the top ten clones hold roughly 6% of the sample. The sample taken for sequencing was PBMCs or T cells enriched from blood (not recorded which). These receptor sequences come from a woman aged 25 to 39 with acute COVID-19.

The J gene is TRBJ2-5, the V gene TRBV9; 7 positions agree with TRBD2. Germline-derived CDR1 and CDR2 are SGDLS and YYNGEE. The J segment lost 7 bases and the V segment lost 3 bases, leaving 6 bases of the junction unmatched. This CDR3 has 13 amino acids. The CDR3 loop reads CASSGEGTGTQYF. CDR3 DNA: TGTGCCAGCAGCGGGGAGGGTACGGGGACCCAGTACTTC.

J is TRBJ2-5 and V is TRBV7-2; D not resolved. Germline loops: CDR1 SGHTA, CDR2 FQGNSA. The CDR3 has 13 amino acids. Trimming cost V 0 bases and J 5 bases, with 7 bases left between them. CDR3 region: CASSLALTETQYF. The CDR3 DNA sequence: TGTGCCAGCAGCTTAGCTCTAACCGAGACCCAGTACTTC.

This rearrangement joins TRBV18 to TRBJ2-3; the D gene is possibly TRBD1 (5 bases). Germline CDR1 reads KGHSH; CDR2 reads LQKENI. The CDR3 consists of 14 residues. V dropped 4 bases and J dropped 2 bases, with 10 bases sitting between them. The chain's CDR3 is CASSLKTVTDTQYF. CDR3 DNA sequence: TGTGCCAGCTCACTCAAGACAGTCACAGATACGCAGTATTTT.

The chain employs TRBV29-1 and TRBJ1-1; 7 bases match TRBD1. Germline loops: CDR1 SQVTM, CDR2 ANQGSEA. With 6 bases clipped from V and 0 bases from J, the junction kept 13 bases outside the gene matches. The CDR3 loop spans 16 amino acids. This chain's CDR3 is CSVPRGRGSMNTEAFF. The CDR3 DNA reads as TGCAGCGTCCCTAGGGGCAGGGGGTCAATGAACACTGAAGCTTTCTTT.

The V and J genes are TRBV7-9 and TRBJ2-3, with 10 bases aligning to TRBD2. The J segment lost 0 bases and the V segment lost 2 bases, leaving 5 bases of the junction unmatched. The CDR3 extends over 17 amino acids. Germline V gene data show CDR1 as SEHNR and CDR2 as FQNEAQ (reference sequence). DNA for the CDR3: TGTGCCAGCAGCTTAAAGGGACTAGCGTCTAGCACAGATACGCAGTATTTT. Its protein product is CASSLKGLASSTDTQYF.

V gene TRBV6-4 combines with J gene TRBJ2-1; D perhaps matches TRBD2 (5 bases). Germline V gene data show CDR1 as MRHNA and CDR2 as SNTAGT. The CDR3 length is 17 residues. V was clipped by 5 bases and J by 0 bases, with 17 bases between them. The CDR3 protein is CASSHPSAGRSYNEQFF. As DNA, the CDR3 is TGTGCCAGCAGTCACCCCTCCGCGGGCCGCTCCTACAATGAGCAGTTCTTC.

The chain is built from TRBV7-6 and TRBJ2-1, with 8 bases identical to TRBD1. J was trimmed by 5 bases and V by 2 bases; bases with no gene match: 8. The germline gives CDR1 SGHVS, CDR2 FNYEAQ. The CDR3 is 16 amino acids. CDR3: CASSLTGTGPDNEQFF. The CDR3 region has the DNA TGTGCCAGCAGCTTAACAGGGACAGGTCCGGACAATGAGCAGTTCTTC.

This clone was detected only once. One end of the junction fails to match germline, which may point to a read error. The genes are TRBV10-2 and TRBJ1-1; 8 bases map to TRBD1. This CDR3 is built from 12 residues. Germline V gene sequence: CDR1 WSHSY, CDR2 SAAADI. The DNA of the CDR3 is TGCGCCAGCAGTGACGGGGACAGGCTCAACCTATTT. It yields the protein CASSDGDRLNLF.

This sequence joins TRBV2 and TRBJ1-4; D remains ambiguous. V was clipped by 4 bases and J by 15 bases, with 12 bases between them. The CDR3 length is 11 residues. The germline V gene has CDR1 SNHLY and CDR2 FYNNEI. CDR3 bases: TGTGCCAGCAGTGGTTCTCCGGAGGTGTTTTTT. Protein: CASSGSPEVFF.

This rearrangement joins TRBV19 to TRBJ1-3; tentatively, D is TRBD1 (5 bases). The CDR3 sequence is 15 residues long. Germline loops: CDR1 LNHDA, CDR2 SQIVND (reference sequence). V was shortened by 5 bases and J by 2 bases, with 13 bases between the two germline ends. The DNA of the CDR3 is TGTGCCAGTAGTTCTGCAGGGTTCCCTGGAAACACCATATATTTT. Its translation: CASSSAGFPGNTIYF.

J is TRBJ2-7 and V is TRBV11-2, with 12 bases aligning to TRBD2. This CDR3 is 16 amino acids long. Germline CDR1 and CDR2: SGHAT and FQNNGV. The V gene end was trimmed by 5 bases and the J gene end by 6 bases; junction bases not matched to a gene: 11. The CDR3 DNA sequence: TGTGCCAGCAGCAAGACTAGCGGGAGCCTAGGCGTCGAGCAGTACTTC. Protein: CASSKTSGSLGVEQYF.

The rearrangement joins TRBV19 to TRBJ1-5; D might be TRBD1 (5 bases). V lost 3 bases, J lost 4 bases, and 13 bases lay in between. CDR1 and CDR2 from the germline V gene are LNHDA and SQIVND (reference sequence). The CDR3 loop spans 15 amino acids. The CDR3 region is CASSMGQVINQPQHF. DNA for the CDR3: TGTGCCAGTAGTATGGGGCAGGTAATAAATCAGCCCCAGCATTTT.

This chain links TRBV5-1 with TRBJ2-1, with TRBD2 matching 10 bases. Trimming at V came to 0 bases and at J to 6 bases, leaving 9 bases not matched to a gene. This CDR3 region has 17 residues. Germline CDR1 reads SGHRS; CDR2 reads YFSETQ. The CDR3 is CASSLGSLAGVGNEQFF. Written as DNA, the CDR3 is TGCGCCAGCAGCTTGGGTAGCCTAGCGGGAGTGGGCAATGAGCAGTTCTTC.

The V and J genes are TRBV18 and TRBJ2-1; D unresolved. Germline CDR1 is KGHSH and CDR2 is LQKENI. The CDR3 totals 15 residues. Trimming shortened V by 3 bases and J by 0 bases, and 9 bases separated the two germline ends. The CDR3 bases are TGTGCCAGCTCACCCCTTAGGAGCTCCTACAATGAGCAGTTCTTC. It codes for CASSPLRSSYNEQFF.

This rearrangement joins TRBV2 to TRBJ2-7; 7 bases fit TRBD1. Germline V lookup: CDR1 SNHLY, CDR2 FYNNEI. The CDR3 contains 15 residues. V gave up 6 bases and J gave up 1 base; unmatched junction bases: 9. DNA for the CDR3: TGTGCCAGCAGGCGGACAGGCGTTGGATCCTACGAGCAGTACTTC. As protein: CASRRTGVGSYEQYF.

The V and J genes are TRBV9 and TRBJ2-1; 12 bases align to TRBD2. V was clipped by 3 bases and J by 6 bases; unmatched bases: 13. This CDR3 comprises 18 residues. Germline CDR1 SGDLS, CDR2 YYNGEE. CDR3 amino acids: CASSALPLAGGGTNEQFF. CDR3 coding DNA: TGTGCCAGCAGCGCCCTACCCCTAGCGGGAGGGGGGACCAATGAGCAGTTCTTC.